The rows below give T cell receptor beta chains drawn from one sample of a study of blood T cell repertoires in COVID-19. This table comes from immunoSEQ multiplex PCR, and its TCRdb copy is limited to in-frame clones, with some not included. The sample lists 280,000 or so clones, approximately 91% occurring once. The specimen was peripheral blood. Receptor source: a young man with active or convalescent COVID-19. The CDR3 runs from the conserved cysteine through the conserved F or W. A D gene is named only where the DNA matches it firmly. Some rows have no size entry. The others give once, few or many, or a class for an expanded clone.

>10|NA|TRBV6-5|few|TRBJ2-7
CASRGHEQYF
TGTGCCAGCAGGGGCCACGAGCAGTACTTC
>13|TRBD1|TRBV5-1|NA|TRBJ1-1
CASSWDRDTEAFF
TGCGCCAGCAGCTGGGACAGAGACACTGAAGCTTTCTTT
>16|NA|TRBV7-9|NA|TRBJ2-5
CASSLVSGGFGETQYF
TGTGCCAGCAGCTTAGTCAGTGGAGGTTTCGGAGAGACCCAGTACTTC
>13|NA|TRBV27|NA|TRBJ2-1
CASSSIRVDEQFF
TGTGCCAGCAGTTCTATCCGTGTAGATGAGCAGTTCTTC
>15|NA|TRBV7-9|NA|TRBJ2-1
CASSPGLTNYNEQFF
TGTGCCAGCAGCCCGGGACTCACCAACTACAATGAGCAGTTCTTC
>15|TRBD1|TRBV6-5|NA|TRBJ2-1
CASSRTGELMEEQFF
TGTGCCAGCAGCCGGACAGGGGAACTTATGGAAGAGCAGTTCTTC
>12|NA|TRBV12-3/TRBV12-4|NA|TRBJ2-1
CASSPSLNEQFF
TGTGCCAGCTCCCCAAGCCTGAATGAGCAGTTCTTC
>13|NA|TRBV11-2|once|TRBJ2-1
CASSKDSYNEQFF
TGTGCCAGCAGCAAGGACAGCTACAATGAGCAGTTCTTC
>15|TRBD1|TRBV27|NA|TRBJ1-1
CASSLSPGGYSEAFF
TGTGCCAGCAGTTTATCACCAGGGGGCTATTCTGAAGCTTTCTTT
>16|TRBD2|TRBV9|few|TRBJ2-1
CASSARGGALDNEQFF
TGTGCCAGCAGCGCCCGCGGGGGGGCACTCGACAATGAGCAGTTCTTC
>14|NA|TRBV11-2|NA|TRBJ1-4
CASSFGQGDEKLFF
TGTGCCAGCAGCTTCGGGCAGGGCGATGAAAAACTGTTTTTT
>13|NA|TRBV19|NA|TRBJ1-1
CASSRVGATEAFF
TGTGCCAGTAGTCGCGTGGGGGCGACTGAAGCTTTCTTT
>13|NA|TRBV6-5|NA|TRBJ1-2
CASSYSSNYGYTF
TGTGCCAGCAGTTACTCGAGTAACTATGGCTACACCTTC
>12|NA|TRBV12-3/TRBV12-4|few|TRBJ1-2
CASTSANYGYTF
TGTGCCAGCACCTCCGCTAACTATGGCTACACCTTC
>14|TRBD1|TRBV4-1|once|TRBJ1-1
CASSPTQGYTEAFF
TGCGCCAGCAGCCCCACACAGGGGTACACTGAAGCTTTCTTT
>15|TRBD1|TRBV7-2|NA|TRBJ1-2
CASSLAPRQGTGYTF
TGTGCCAGCAGCTTAGCCCCGAGACAGGGGACTGGCTACACCTTC
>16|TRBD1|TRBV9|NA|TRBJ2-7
CASSAHTGGASYEQYF
TGTGCCAGCAGCGCCCACACAGGGGGCGCTTCCTACGAGCAGTACTTC
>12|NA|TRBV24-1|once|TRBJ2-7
CAPPDVRAEQYF
TGTGCCCCCCCCGACGTGAGGGCCGAGCAGTACTTC
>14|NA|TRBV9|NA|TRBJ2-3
CASSVGAIRDTQYF
TGTGCCAGCAGCGTAGGAGCGATTCGGGATACGCAGTATTTT
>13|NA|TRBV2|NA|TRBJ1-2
CASREPEPYGYTF
TGTGCCAGCAGGGAGCCGGAGCCCTATGGCTACACCTTC
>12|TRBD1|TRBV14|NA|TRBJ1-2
CASSHDRVGYTF
TGTGCCAGCAGCCATGACAGGGTTGGCTACACCTTC
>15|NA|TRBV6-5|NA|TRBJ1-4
CASSYTEGPNEKLFF
TGTGCCAGCAGTTATACGGAGGGCCCTAATGAAAAACTGTTTTTT
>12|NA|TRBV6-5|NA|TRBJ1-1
CASSRVGTEAFF
TGTGCCAGCAGCAGGGTTGGAACTGAAGCTTTCTTT
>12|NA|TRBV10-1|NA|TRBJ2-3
CASSMGTDTQYF
TGCGCCAGCTCTATGGGCACAGATACGCAGTATTTT
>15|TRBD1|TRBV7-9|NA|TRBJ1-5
CASSRGTGANQPQHF
TGTGCCAGCAGCCGAGGGACAGGAGCTAATCAGCCCCAGCATTTT
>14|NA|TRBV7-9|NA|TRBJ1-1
CASSFAGSYTEAFF
TGTGCCAGCAGCTTTGCAGGATCGTACACTGAAGCTTTCTTT
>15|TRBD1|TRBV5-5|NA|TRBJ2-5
CASSRGQGREETQYF
TGTGCCAGCAGCCGTGGACAGGGAAGGGAAGAGACCCAGTACTTC
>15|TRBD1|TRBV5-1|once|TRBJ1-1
CASSLGGQGLSKAFF
TGCGCCAGCAGTCTAGGGGGACAGGGGCTCAGTAAAGCTTTCTTT
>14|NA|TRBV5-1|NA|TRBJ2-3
CASSFGQSTDTQYF
TGCGCCAGCAGCTTCGGACAGAGCACAGATACGCAGTATTTT
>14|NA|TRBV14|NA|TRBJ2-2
CASSQLTVTGELFF
TGTGCCAGCAGCCAACTAACAGTCACCGGGGAGCTGTTTTTT
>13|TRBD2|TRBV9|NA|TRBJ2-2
CASSPGGTGELFF
TGTGCCAGCAGTCCCGGGGGGACCGGGGAGCTGTTTTTT
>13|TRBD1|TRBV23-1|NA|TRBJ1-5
CASSRDRAQPQHF
TGCGCCAGCAGTCGCGACAGGGCTCAGCCCCAGCATTTT
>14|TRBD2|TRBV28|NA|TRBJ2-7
CASSLPGGPYEQYF
TGTGCCAGCAGTTTGCCGGGGGGGCCGTACGAGCAGTACTTC
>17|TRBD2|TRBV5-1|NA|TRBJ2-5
CASSYGRGGPHQETQYF
TGCGCCAGCAGCTACGGCCGGGGGGGGCCCCACCAAGAGACCCAGTACTTC
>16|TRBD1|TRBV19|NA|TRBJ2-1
CASRDRGKSSYNEQFF
TGTGCCAGCAGGGACAGGGGCAAGAGCTCCTACAATGAGCAGTTCTTC
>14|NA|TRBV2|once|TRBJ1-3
CASIQEAIGNTIYF
TGTGCCAGCATTCAGGAGGCAATTGGAAACACCATATATTTT
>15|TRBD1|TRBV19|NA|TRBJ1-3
CASTTTGYSGNTIYF
TGTGCCAGTACTACGACAGGGTACTCTGGAAACACCATATATTTT
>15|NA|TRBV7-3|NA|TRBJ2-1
CASSSEPGVFDEQFF
TGTGCCAGCAGCTCCGAGCCGGGGGTGTTTGATGAGCAGTTCTTC
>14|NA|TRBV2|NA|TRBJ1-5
CASSSGITSQPQHF
TGTGCCAGCAGTTCCGGGATAACGAGTCAGCCCCAGCATTTT
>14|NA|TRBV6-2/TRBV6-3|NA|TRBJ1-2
CASSPDMASNGYTF
TGTGCCAGCAGTCCGGACATGGCCAGTAATGGCTACACCTTC
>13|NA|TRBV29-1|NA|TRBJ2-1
CSAIWPDYNEQFF
TGCAGCGCTATATGGCCTGACTACAATGAGCAGTTCTTC
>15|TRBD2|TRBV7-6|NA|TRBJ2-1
CASSLSGGAENEQFF
TGTGCCAGCAGCTTGTCCGGGGGGGCGGAGAATGAGCAGTTCTTC
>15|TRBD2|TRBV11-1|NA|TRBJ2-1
CASSRGGSSYNEQFF
TGTGCCAGCAGCCGCGGGGGGAGCTCCTACAATGAGCAGTTCTTC
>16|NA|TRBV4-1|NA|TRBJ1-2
CASSQPPWRNFYGYTF
TGCGCCAGCAGCCAGCCCCCCTGGAGAAACTTTTATGGCTACACCTTC
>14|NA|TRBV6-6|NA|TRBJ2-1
CASSRDWSQPEQFF
TGTGCCAGCAGCCGGGACTGGAGCCAGCCTGAGCAGTTCTTC
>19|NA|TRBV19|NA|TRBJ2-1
CASSDKPAGTFYSYNEQFF
TGTGCCAGTAGCGATAAGCCTGCCGGGACTTTTTACTCGTACAATGAGCAGTTCTTC
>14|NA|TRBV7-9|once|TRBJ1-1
CASSGPGPPTEAFF
TGTGCCAGCAGCGGCCCAGGGCCCCCCACTGAAGCTTTCTTT
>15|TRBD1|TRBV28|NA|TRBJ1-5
CASRATGGSIQPQHF
TGTGCCAGCAGGGCGACAGGGGGCTCAATTCAGCCCCAGCATTTT
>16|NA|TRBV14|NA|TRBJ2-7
CASSQEAQVSSYEQYF
TGTGCCAGCAGCCAAGAGGCACAGGTTAGCTCCTACGAGCAGTACTTC
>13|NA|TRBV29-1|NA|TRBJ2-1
CSVEDPYSDEQFF
TGCAGCGTTGAAGATCCCTATTCGGATGAGCAGTTCTTC
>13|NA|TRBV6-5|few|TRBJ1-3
CASSAGGENTIYF
TGTGCCAGCAGCGCCGGGGGGGAAAACACCATATATTTT
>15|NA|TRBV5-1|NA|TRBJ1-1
CASNVVQGQGTEAFF
TGCGCCAGCAATGTCGTCCAGGGGCAGGGCACTGAAGCTTTCTTT
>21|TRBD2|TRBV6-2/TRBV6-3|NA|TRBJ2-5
CASSPPTSGGPSYSFQETQYF
TGTGCCAGCAGTCCCCCGACTAGCGGGGGGCCTTCTTACTCCTTTCAAGAGACCCAGTACTTC
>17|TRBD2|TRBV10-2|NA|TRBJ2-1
CASSEPGSGGSYNEQFF
TGCGCCAGCAGTGAGCCGGGTAGCGGGGGATCCTACAATGAGCAGTTCTTC
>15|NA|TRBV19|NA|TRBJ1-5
CASSIRLTADQPQHF
TGTGCCAGTAGTATTCGTTTAACAGCCGATCAGCCCCAGCATTTT
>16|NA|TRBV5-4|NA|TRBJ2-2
CASSLLAGSNTGELFF
TGTGCCAGCAGCTTGTTAGCAGGGTCGAACACCGGGGAGCTGTTTTTT
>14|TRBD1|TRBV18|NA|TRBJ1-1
CASSQQGAGTEAFF
TGTGCCAGCTCACAACAGGGGGCGGGCACTGAAGCTTTCTTT